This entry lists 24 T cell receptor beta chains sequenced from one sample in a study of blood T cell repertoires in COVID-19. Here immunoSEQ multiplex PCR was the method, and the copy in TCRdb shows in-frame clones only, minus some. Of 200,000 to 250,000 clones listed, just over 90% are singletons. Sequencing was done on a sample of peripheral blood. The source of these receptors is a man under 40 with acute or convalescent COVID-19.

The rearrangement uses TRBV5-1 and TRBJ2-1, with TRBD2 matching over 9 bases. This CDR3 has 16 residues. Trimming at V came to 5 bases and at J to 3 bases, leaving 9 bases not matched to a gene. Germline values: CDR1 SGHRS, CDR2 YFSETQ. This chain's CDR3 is CASRVIAGDNYNEQFF. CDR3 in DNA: TGCGCCAGCAGGGTCATAGCGGGGGACAACTACAATGAGCAGTTCTTC.

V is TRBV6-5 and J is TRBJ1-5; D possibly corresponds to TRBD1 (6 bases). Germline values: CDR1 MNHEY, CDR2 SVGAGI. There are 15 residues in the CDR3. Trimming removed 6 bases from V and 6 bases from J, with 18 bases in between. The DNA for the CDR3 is TGTGCCAGCAGCTCGTTGGGGGGGCCGGGTCAGCCCCAGCATTTT. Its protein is CASSSLGGPGQPQHF.

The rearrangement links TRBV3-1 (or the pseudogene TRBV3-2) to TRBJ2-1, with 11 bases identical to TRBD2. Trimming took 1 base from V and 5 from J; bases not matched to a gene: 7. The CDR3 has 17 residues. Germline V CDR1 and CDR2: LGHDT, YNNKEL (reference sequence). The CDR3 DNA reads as TGTGCCAGCAGCCAAGTACAGCTAGCGGGGGGCGACAATGAGCAGTTCTTC. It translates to CASSQVQLAGGDNEQFF.

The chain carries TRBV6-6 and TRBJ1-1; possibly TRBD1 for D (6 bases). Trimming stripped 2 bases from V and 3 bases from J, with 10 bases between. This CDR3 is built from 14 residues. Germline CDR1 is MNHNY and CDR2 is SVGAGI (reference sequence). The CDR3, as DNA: TGTGCCAGCAGTTACAACAGGGTGGACACTGAAGCTTTCTTT. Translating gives CASSYNRVDTEAFF.

CDR3 DNA: TGTGCCAGCAGCAGGGGGACAGGGTCCTTGTCTCAGCCCCAGCATTTT. It specifies CASSRGTGSLSQPQHF. The chain has TRBV5-8 and TRBJ1-5, with TRBD1 identical over 9 bases. Germline V gives CDR1 SGHTS, CDR2 YDEGEE. This CDR3 has 16 amino acids. With 4 bases clipped from V and 6 bases from J, the junction kept 11 bases outside the gene matches. The variable domain in full, completed from reference TRBV5-8 and TRBJ1-5, reads EAGVTQSPTHLIKTRGQQATLRCSPISGHTSVYWYQQALGLGLQFLLWYDEGEERNRGNFPPRFSGRQFPNYSSELNVNALELEDSALYLCASSRGTGSLSQPQHFGDGTRLSIL.

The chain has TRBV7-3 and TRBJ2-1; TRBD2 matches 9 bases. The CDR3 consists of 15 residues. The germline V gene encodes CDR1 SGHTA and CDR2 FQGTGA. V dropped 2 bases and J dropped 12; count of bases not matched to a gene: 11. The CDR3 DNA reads TGTGCCAGCAGCTTACTAGCGGGATACCAGGGACGGCAGTTCTTC. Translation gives CASSLLAGYQGRQFF.

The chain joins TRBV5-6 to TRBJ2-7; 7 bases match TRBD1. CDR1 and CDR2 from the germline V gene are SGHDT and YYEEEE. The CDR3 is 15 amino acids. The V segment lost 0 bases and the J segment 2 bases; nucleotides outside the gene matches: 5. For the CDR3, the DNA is TGTGCCAGCAGCTTGGAAGGGACAGCCACCTACGAGCAGTACTTC. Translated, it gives CASSLEGTATYEQYF.

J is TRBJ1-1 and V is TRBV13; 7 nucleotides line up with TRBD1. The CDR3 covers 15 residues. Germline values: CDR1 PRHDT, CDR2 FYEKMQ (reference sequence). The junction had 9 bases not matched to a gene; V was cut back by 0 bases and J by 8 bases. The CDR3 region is CASSLGRLGGDEAFF. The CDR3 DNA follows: TGTGCCAGCAGCTTAGGCCGATTAGGGGGCGACGAAGCTTTCTTT.

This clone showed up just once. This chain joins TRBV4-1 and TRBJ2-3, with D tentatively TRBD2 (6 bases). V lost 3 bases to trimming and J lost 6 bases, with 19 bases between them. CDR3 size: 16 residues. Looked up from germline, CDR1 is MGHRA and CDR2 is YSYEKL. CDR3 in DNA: TGCGCCAGCAGCCAGACCGGGACTTCCTCGGGCGATACGCAGTATTTT. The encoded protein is CASSQTGTSSGDTQYF.

CDR3 coding DNA: TGTGCCAGCAGTTCATCCGGGGCAGGGGTTTCCGAGCAGTACTTC. Protein sequence: CASSSSGAGVSEQYF. V gene TRBV27 combines with J gene TRBJ2-7; tentatively, D is TRBD1 (6 bases). Trimming removed 4 bases at V and 6 bases at J, with 19 bases between. The CDR3 extends over 15 amino acids. Germline loops: CDR1 MNHEY, CDR2 SMNVEV (reference sequence).

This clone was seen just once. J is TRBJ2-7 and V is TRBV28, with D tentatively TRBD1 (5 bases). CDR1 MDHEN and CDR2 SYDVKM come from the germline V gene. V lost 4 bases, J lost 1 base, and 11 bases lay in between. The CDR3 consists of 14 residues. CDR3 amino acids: CASSSYRRSYEQYF. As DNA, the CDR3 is TGTGCCAGCAGTTCCTACAGGAGATCCTACGAGCAGTACTTC.

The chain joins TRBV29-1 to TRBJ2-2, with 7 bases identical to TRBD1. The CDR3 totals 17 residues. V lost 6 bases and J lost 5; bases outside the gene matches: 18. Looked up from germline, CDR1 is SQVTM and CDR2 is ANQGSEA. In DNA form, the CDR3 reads TGCAGCGTCGTTTGGAAAAGGACAGGCCAAGGGACCGGGGAGCTGTTTTTT. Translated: CSVVWKRTGQGTGELFF.

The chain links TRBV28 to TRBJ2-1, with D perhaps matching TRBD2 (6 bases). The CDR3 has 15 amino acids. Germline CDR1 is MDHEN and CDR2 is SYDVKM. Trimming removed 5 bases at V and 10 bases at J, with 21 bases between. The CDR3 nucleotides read TGTGCCAGCAGTAAACCGGGACCGGAGGGCCAAGAGCAGTTCTTC. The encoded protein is CASSKPGPEGQEQFF.

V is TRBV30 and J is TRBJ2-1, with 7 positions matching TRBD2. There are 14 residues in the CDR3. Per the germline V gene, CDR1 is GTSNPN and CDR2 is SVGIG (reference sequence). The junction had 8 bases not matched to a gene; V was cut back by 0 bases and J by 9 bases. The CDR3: CAWSVWEGRREQFF. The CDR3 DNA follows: TGTGCCTGGAGTGTATGGGAGGGCCGCCGTGAGCAGTTCTTC.

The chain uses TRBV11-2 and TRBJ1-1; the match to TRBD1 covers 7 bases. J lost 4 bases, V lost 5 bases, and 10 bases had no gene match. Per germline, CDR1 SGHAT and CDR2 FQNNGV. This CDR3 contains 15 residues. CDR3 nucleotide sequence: TGTGCCAGCAGCCCGGGACAGCTAAGCGGCACTGAAGCTTTCTTT. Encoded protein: CASSPGQLSGTEAFF.

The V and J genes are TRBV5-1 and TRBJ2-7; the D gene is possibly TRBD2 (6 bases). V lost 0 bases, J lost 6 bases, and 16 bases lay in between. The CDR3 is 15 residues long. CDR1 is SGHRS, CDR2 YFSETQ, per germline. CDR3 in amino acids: CASSLVGQGLGEQYF. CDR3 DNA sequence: TGCGCCAGCAGCTTGGTGGGTCAGGGACTGGGCGAGCAGTACTTC.

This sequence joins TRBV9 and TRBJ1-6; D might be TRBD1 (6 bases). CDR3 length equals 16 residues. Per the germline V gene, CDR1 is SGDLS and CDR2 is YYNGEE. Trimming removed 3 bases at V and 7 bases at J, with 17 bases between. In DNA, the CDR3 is TGTGCCAGCAGCGGCCGGGACACCTCTGGGAATTCACCCCTCCACTTT. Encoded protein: CASSGRDTSGNSPLHF. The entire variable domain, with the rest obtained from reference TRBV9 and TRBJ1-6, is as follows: DSGVTQTPKHLITATGQRVTLRCSPRSGDLSVYWYQQSLDQGLQFLIQYYNGEERAKGNILERFSAQQFPDLHSELNLSSLELGDSALYFCASSGRDTSGNSPLHFGNGTRLTVT.

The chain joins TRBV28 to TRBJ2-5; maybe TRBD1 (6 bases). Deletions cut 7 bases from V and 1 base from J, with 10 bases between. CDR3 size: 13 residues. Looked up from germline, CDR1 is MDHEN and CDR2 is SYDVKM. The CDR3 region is CASNGQFQETQYF. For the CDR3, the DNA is TGTGCCAGCAACGGACAGTTCCAAGAGACCCAGTACTTC.

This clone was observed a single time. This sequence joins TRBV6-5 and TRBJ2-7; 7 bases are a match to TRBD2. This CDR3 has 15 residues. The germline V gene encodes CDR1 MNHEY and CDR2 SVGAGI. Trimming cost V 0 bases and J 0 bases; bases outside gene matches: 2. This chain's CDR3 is CASSYSGGSSYEQYF. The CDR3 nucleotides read TGTGCCAGCAGTTACTCAGGCGGGAGCTCCTACGAGCAGTACTTC.

The CDR3 DNA sequence: TGTGCCAGCAATAGGCGGGGAGGAGAGACCCAGTACTTC. Amino acids: CASNRRGGETQYF. This chain connects TRBV6-4 to TRBJ2-5; tentative D call: TRBD2 (6 bases). The V gene's germline CDR1 is MRHNA and CDR2 SNTAGT. This CDR3 spans 13 amino acids. Trimming pared 7 bases from V and 4 bases from J, leaving 13 bases between.

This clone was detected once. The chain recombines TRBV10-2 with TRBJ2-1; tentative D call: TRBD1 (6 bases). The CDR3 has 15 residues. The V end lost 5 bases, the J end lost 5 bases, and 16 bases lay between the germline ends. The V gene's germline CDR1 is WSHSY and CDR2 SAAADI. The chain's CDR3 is CASSPTGNRNNEQFF. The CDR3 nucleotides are TGCGCCAGCAGTCCCACAGGGAACCGGAACAATGAGCAGTTCTTC.

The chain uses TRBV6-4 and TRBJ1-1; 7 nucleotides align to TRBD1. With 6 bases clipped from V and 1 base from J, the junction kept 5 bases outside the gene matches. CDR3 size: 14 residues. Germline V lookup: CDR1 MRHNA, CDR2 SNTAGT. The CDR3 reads CASRPRQGNTEAFF. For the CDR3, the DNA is TGTGCCAGCAGACCGAGACAGGGGAACACTGAAGCTTTCTTT.

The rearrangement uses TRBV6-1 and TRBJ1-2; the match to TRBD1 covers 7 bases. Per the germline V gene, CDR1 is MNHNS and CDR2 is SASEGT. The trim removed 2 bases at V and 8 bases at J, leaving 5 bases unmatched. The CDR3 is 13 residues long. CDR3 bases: TGTGCCAGCAGTGAATACAGGGGTGGCGGCTACACCTTC. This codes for CASSEYRGGGYTF.

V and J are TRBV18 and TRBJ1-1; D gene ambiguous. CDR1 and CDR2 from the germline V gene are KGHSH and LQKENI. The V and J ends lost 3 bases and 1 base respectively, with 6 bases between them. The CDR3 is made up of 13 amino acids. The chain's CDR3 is CASSPHKNTEAFF. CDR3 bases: TGTGCCAGCTCACCCCACAAGAACACTGAAGCTTTCTTT. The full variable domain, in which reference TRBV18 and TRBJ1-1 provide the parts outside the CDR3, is NAGVMQNPRHLVRRRGQEARLRCSPMKGHSHVYWYRQLPEEGLKFMVYLQKENIIDESGMPKERFSAEFPKEGPSILRIQQVVRGDSAAYFCASSPHKNTEAFFGQGTRLTVV.